A single sample is the source of the 2 T cell receptor beta chains below, sequenced in a study of T cells after yellow fever vaccination. Each CDR3 protein gets one entry after TCRdb re-called the 5' RACE reads with MiXCR. The data hold 250,000 to 400,000 distinct CDR3 sequences, with 4% to 5.5% observed a single time. The source was PBMCs, collected 15 days after the yellow fever booster vaccination. These receptors all stem from a man aged 18 to 30 who received the YFV17D yellow fever vaccine.

This clonotype was found many times. The chain is built from TRBV2 and TRBJ2-3, with 8 bases lining up with TRBD2. Germline assignment: CDR1 SNHLY and CDR2 FYNNEI. The CDR3 covers 15 residues. J was trimmed by 5 bases and V by 2 bases; bases with no gene match: 6. The CDR3 coding sequence is TGTGCCAGCAGTGAACCCGGGGGGGTTGGAGATACGCAGTATTTT. Its protein is CASSEPGGVGDTQYF.

This clonotype occurred a few times. The rearrangement uses TRBV6-6 and TRBJ1-5; D might be TRBD1 (5 bases). The germline gives CDR1 MNHNY, CDR2 SVGAGI (reference sequence). V was trimmed by 8 bases and J by 4 bases, leaving 15 bases between them. There are 14 residues in the CDR3. CDR3 DNA: TGTGCCAGCCAAACGGGGCTAAGAAATCAGCCCCAGCATTTT. Protein: CASQTGLRNQPQHF.